The rows below give T cell receptor beta chains drawn from one sample of a study of regulatory and conventional T cells in RAG deficiency. The method was immunoSEQ multiplex PCR; TCRdb's version includes in-frame clones alone and lacks a portion of them. The table lists 34,000 or so clones, 70% to 90% of them singletons, with about an eighth in the top ten. Separately, the same data were catalogued under a study of regulatory T cells.

Sequences were obtained from CD8+ T cells sorted from blood. These receptor sequences come from a human donor in good health. The CDR3 runs from the conserved cysteine through the conserved F or W. D genes are given only for firm matches. For some rows the clone size is stated as once, few or many, or as a class when expanded; others skip it.

v_gene,j_gene,abundance,d_gene,CDR3aa,CDR3nt
TRBV7-9,TRBJ2-1,NA,NA,CASSLRMDGGGQFF,TGTGCCAGCAGCTTAAGGATGGACGGAGGAGGGCAGTTCTTC
TRBV10-3,TRBJ2-1,NA,TRBD2,CAIRGTSGRLYNEQFF,TGTGCCATCAGAGGGACTAGCGGGAGGCTTTACAATGAGCAGTTCTTC
TRBV19,TRBJ2-7,NA,TRBD1,CASSVPGQVEQYF,TGTGCCAGTAGTGTCCCCGGACAGGTGGAGCAGTACTTC
TRBV28,TRBJ1-6,NA,TRBD1,CASSLQGARGSPLHF,TGTGCCAGCAGTTTACAGGGGGCGCGGGGTTCACCCCTCCACTTT
TRBV28,TRBJ2-1,NA,NA,CASSFPGIPEAQFF,TGTGCCAGCAGTTTCCCGGGGATTCCCGAGGCGCAGTTCTTC
TRBV11-2,TRBJ2-2,NA,NA,CASSLHRNTGELFF,TGTGCCAGCAGCTTACACAGAAACACCGGGGAGCTGTTTTTT
TRBV4-1,TRBJ1-2,few,NA,CASSQGGGYTF,TGCGCCAGCAGCCAAGGTGGTGGCTACACCTTC
TRBV7-2,TRBJ2-7,NA,TRBD1,CASSLEQGARYEQYF,TGTGCCAGCAGCTTAGAACAGGGGGCGCGGTACGAGCAGTACTTC
TRBV19,TRBJ2-7,NA,NA,CASSTRDGLYEQYF,TGTGCCAGTAGTACGCGGGACGGACTATACGAGCAGTACTTC
TRBV6-5,TRBJ2-2,NA,NA,CASRNTGELFF,TGTGCCAGCAGAAACACCGGGGAGCTGTTTTTT
TRBV10-3,TRBJ1-5,NA,TRBD1,CATTPGQVTNQPQHF,TGTGCCACAACGCCGGGACAGGTAACAAATCAGCCCCAGCATTTT
TRBV21-1,TRBJ2-3,NA,NA,CAVLRGPSTDTQYF,TGTGCGGTGCTGAGAGGGCCATCCACAGATACGCAGTATTTT
TRBV4-2,TRBJ1-1,NA,TRBD1,CASSPSTGILNTEAFF,TGTGCCAGCAGCCCATCGACAGGGATCCTTAACACTGAAGCTTTCTTT
TRBV19,TRBJ2-1,once,NA,CASIMRGGDEQFF,TGTGCCAGTATCATGAGGGGCGGGGATGAGCAGTTCTTC
TRBV7-9,TRBJ1-1,NA,NA,CASSFGGSTEAFF,TGTGCCAGCAGCTTCGGGGGTAGCACTGAAGCTTTCTTT
TRBV5-5,TRBJ2-3,NA,TRBD1,CASSLGDRPTSPADF,TGTGCCAGCAGCTTAGGGGACAGACCCACGAGCCCCGCGGATTTT
TRBV5-5,TRBJ1-5,NA,NA,CASSLELPIDSNQPQHF,TGTGCCAGCAGCTTGGAGTTGCCGATCGATAGCAATCAGCCCCAGCATTTT
TRBV9,TRBJ2-1,NA,TRBD2,CASSPRLAGKLDEQFF,TGTGCCAGCAGCCCTAGACTAGCGGGGAAGTTGGATGAGCAGTTCTTC
TRBV13,TRBJ2-3,NA,TRBD2,CASSLGSGVTDTQYF,TGTGCCAGCAGCTTAGGTAGCGGGGTCACAGATACGCAGTATTTT
TRBV7-6,TRBJ2-7,NA,TRBD2,CASIGTSGSSYEQYF,TGTGCCAGCATCGGAACTAGCGGGAGCTCCTACGAGCAGTACTTC
TRBV7-2,TRBJ2-1,NA,NA,CASSLAGDNEQFF,TGTGCCAGCAGCTTAGCGGGAGACAATGAGCAGTTCTTC
TRBV27,TRBJ1-1,few,NA,CASSVILTGRGTEAFF,TGTGCCAGCAGTGTGATATTAACAGGACGAGGGACTGAAGCTTTCTTT
TRBV18,TRBJ1-5,NA,NA,CASSLPSKNSNQPQHF,TGTGCCAGCTCACTACCTAGCAAAAATAGCAATCAGCCCCAGCATTTT
TRBV27,TRBJ1-2,NA,TRBD1,CASSLGQSHYGYTF,TGTGCCAGCAGTCTGGGACAGTCCCACTATGGCTACACCTTC
TRBV6-4,TRBJ2-2,NA,NA,CASSDVGSTGELFF,TGTGCCAGCAGTGACGTAGGGAGCACCGGGGAGCTGTTTTTT